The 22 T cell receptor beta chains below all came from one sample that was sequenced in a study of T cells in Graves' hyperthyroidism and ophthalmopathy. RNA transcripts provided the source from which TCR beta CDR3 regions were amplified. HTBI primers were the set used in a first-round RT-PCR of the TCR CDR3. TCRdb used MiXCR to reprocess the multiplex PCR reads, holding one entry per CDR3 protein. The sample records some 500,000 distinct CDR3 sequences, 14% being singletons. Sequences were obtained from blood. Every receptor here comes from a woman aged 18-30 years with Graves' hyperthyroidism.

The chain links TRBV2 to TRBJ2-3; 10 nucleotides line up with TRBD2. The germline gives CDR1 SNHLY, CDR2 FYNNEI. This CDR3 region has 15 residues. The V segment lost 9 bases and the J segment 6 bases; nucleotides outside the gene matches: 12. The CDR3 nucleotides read TGTGCCAGTGAGACTAGCGGGTGGGGGGGTGATACGCAGTATTTT. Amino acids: CASETSGWGGDTQYF. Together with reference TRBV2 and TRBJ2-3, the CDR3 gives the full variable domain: EPEVTQTPSHQVTQMGQEVILRCVPISNHLYFYWYRQILGQKVEFLVSFYNNEISEKSEIFDDQFSVERPDGSNFTLKIRSTKLEDSAMYFCASETSGWGGDTQYFGPGTRLTVL.

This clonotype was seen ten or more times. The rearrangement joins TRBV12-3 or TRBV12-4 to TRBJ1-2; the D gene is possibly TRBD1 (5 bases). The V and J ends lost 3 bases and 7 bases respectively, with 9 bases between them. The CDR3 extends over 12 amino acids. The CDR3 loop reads CASSFNGGGYTF. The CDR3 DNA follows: TGTGCCAGCAGTTTCAACGGGGGTGGCTACACCTTC.

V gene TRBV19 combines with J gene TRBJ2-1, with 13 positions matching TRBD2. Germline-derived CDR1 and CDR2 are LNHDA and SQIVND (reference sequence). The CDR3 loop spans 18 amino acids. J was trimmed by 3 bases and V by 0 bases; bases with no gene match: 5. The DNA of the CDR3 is TGTGCCAGTAGTATAGACGGGACTAGCGGGGCCTACTACAATGAGCAGTTCTTC. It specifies CASSIDGTSGAYYNEQFF.

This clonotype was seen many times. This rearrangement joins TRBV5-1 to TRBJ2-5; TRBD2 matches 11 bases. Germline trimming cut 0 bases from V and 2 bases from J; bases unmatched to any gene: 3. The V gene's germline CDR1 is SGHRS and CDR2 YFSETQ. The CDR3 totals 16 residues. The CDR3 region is CASSLAGTSGQETQYF. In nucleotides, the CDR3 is TGCGCCAGCAGCTTGGCCGGGACTAGCGGTCAAGAGACCCAGTACTTC.

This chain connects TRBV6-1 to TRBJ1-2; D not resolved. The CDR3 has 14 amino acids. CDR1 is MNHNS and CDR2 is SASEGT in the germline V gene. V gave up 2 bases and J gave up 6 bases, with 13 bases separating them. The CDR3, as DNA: TGTGCCAGCAGTGAAATGATAGCAGAAGATGGCTACACCTTC. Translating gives CASSEMIAEDGYTF.

CDR3 sequence: CASSQDSGLYNEQFF. The CDR3 DNA is TGCGCCAGCAGCCAAGATTCGGGGCTGTACAATGAGCAGTTCTTC. The V gene is TRBV4-1, the J gene TRBJ2-1; D possibly uses TRBD1 or TRBD2 (5 bases each). Germline V gene data show CDR1 as MGHRA and CDR2 as YSYEKL. V lost 0 bases, J lost 4 bases, and 10 bases lay in between. This CDR3 contains 15 residues.

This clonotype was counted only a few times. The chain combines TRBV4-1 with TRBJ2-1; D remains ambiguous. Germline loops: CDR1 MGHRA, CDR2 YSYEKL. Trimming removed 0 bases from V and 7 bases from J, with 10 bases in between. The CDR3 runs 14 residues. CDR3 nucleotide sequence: TGCGCCAGCAGCCAAGATTCCAGGCCAAATGAGCAGTTCTTC. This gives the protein CASSQDSRPNEQFF.

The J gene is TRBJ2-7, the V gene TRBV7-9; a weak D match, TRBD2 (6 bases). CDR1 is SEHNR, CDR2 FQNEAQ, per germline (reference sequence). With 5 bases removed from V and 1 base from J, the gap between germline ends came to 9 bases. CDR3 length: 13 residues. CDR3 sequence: CASSRDWSYEQYF. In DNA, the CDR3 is TGTGCCAGCAGCCGGGACTGGTCCTACGAGCAGTACTTC.

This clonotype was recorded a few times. The CDR3 sequence is CASSLTAATNEKLFF. CDR3 DNA sequence: TGTGCCAGCAGCTTAACGGCTGCAACTAATGAAAAACTGTTTTTT. The rearrangement joins TRBV7-3 to TRBJ1-4; D gene uncertain. The CDR3 consists of 15 residues. Per germline, CDR1 SGHTA and CDR2 FQGTGA. The V end lost 0 bases, the J end lost 0 bases, and 5 bases lay between the germline ends.

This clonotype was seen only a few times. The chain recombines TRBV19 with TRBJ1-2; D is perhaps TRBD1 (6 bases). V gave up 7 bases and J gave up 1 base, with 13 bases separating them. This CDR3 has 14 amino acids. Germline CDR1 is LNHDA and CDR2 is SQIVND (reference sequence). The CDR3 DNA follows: TGTGCCAGTATATCGGGGGGCGGTAACTATGGCTACACCTTC. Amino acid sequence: CASISGGGNYGYTF. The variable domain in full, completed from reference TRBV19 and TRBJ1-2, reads DGGITQSPKYLFRKEGQNVTLSCEQNLNHDAMYWYRQDPGQGLRLIYYSQIVNDFQKGDIAEGYSVSREKKESFPLTVTSAQKNPTAFYLCASISGGGNYGYTFGSGTRLTVV.

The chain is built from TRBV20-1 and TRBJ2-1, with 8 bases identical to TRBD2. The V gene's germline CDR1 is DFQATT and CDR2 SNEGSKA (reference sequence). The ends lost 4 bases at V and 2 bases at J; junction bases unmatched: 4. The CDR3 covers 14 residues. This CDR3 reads CSAITSGAYNEQFF. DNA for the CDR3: TGCAGTGCTATAACTAGCGGAGCCTACAATGAGCAGTTCTTC.

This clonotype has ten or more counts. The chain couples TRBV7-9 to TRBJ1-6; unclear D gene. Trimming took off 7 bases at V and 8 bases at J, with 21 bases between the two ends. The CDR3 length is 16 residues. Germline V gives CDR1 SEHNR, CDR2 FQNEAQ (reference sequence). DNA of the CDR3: TGTGCCAGCACCCTCGTGGGTTTGGACGGGGATTCACCCCTCCACTTT. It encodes CASTLVGLDGDSPLHF.

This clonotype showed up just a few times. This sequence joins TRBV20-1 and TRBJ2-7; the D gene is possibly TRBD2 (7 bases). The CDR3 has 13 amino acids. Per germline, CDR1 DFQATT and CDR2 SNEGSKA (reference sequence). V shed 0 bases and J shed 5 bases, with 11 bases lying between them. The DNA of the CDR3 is TGCAGTGCTAGAGATTGGGGGGGGCACGAGCAGTACTTC. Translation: CSARDWGGHEQYF.

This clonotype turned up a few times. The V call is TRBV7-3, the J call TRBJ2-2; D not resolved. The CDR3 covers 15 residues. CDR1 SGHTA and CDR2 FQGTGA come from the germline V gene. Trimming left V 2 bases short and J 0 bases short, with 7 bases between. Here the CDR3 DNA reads TGTGCCAGCAGCTTATCGGGTCCGAACACCGGGGAGCTGTTTTTT. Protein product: CASSLSGPNTGELFF.

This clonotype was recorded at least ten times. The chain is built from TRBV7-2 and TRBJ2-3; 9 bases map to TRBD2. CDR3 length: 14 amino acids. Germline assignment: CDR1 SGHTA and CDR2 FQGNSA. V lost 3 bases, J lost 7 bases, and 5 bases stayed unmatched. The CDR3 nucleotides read TGTGCCAGCAGCTTTAGCGGGAGCCCAAATACGCAGTATTTT. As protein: CASSFSGSPNTQYF.

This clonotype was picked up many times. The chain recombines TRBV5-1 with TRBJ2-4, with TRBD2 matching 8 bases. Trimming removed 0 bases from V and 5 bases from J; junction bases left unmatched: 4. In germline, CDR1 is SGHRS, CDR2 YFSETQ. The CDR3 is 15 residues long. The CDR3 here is CASSLGIAGQNIQYF. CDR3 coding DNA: TGCGCCAGCAGCTTGGGGATAGCGGGACAAAACATTCAGTACTTC.

The CDR3 DNA is TGTGCCAGTACTCCACCGGGGGGAACTAACTATGGCTACACCTTC. Translated: CASTPPGGTNYGYTF. The rearrangement uses TRBV19 and TRBJ1-2; the D gene is possibly TRBD1 (5 bases). V lost 7 bases and J lost 0, with 15 bases in between. The V gene's germline CDR1 is LNHDA and CDR2 SQIVND (reference sequence). There are 15 residues in the CDR3.

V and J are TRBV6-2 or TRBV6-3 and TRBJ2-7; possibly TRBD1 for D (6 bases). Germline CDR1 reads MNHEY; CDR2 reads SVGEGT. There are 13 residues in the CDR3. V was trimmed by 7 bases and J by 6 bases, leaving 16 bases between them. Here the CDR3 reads CASTPGVTGEQYV. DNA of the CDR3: TGTGCCAGCACTCCAGGGGTGACGGGCGAGCAGTACGTC.

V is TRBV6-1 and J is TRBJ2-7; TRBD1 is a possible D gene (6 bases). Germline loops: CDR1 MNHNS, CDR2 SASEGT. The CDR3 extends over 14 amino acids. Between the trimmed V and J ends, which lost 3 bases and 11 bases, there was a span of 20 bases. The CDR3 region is CASSDKDSSYKEYF. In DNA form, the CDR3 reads TGTGCCAGCAGTGATAAGGACAGCTCATACAAAGAGTACTTC.

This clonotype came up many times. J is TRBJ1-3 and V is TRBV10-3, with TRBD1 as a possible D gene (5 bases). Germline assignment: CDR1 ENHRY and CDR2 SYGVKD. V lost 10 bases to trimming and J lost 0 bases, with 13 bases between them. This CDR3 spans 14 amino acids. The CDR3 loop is CATRDVDSGNTIYF. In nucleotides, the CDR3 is TGTGCCACAAGGGACGTCGACTCTGGAAACACCATATATTTT.

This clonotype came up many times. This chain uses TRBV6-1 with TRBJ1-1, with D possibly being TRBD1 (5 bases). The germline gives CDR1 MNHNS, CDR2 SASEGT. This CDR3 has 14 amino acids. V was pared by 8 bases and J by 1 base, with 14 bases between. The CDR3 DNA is TGTGCCAGCTCCAGACAGATCGAGAACACTGAAGCTTTCTTT. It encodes CASSRQIENTEAFF.

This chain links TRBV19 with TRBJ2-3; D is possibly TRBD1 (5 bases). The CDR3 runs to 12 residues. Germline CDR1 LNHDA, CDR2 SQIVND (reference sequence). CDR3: CGSQGSTDTQYF. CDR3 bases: TGTGGTTCGCAGGGAAGCACAGATACGCAGTATTTT.